The TCR beta chain described here comes from a study of shared clonotypes between healthy human individuals. Profiling relied on immunoSEQ multiplex PCR, and the TCRdb table lists in-frame clones only, not all of them. The data show some 2,100,000 clones, with 90% to 96% seen just once and less than 0.15% held by the top ten. Details on this clone: The same CDR3 arises from other DNA sequences in this sample as well.

Germline CDR1 GTSNPN, CDR2 SVGIG (reference sequence). V shed 1 base, J shed 3 bases, and the junction held 1 base outside the gene matches. The CDR3 length is 13 residues. Within Nashville, Tennessee resided all donors, each a Caucasian adult. Subsets obtained from CD4+ cells comprised CD45RA+ naive and CD45RA-negative memory cells. The origin of this receptor is a young man in good health. Source material: naive CD4+ T cells sorted from blood. Subset: CD45RA+ positively selected. The V call is TRBV30, the J call TRBJ2-3, with 7 bases identical to TRBD1. CDR3 sequence reads: CAWSGQGTDTQYF. For the CDR3, the DNA is TGTGCCTGGAGTGGACAGGGTACAGATACGCAGTATTTT. The full variable domain, with the rest looked up from reference TRBV30 and TRBJ2-3, is SQTIHQWPATLVQPVGSPLSLECTVEGTSNPNLYWYRQAAGRGLQLLFYSVGIGQISSEVPQNLSASRPQDRQFILSSKKLLLSDSGFYLCAWSGQGTDTQYFGPGTRLTVL.